The 9 T cell receptor beta chains given below trace back to one sample, sequenced in a study of blood T cell repertoires in COVID-19. The table came from immunoSEQ multiplex PCR; TCRdb's copy has only in-frame clones and leaves some out. The sample records some 270,000 clones, about 89% being singletons. The sample consisted of peripheral blood. These receptors all stem from a man aged 30 to 45 with acute or convalescent COVID-19.

Details on this clone: At one end the junction does not follow the germline gene, possibly because of a read error. This sequence joins TRBV7-7 and TRBJ2-2; D unresolved. This CDR3 is built from 16 residues. Germline-derived CDR1 and CDR2 are SSHAT and FNYEAQ (reference sequence). The CDR3 nucleotides are TGTGCTAGCAGCCGAGTAGGTGGCCCGAGGACCGGGGAGCTGTTTTTT. Translation: CASSRVGGPRTGELFF. Together with reference TRBV7-7 and TRBJ2-2, the CDR3 gives the full variable domain: GAGVSQSPRYKVTKRGQDVTLRCDPISSHATLYWYQQALGQGPEFLTYFNYEAQPDKSGLPSDRFSAERPEGSISTLTIQRTEQRDSAMYRCASSRVGGPRTGELFFGEGSRLTVL.

The chain has TRBV6-5 and TRBJ1-1; D may be TRBD1 (5 bases). The V gene's germline CDR1 is MNHEY and CDR2 SVGAGI. The CDR3 consists of 14 residues. Trimming shortened V by 8 bases and J by 1 base, and 14 bases separated the two germline ends. The CDR3 DNA reads as TGTGCCAGCTTACCGCAGGGTAGGAACACTGAAGCTTTCTTT. This gives the protein CASLPQGRNTEAFF.

This clone was counted a single time. This chain connects TRBV7-9 to TRBJ2-3, with 7 bases identical to TRBD2. The CDR3 covers 16 residues. CDR1 and CDR2 (germline): SEHNR, FQNEAQ (reference sequence). The ends lost 5 bases at V and 3 bases at J; junction bases unmatched: 11. The CDR3 sequence: CASSQHGGSRTDTQYF. DNA for the CDR3: TGTGCCAGCAGCCAACACGGGGGGTCAAGGACAGATACGCAGTATTTT.

This clone was picked up a small number of times. The V call is TRBV5-8, the J call TRBJ1-5; D may be TRBD1 (6 bases). The ends were cut back, 3 bases at V and 7 bases at J, with 8 bases in the middle. The length of the CDR3 is 12 residues. Per the germline V gene, CDR1 is SGHTS and CDR2 is YDEGEE. CDR3 in DNA: TGTGCCAGCAGCTACAGGGCCCAGCCCCAGCATTTT. Translated, it gives CASSYRAQPQHF.

This chain connects TRBV7-2 to TRBJ1-3; D might be TRBD1 (5 bases). Germline CDR1 is SGHTA and CDR2 is FQGNSA. The germline V and J ends were trimmed by 5 bases and 0 bases, with 20 bases remaining between them. The CDR3 has 18 amino acids. The CDR3 sequence: CASSPSRGSPFSGNTIYF. The CDR3 DNA reads as TGTGCCAGCAGCCCATCAAGGGGCAGCCCTTTCTCTGGAAACACCATATATTTT.

The chain links TRBV5-1 to TRBJ1-2; D ambiguous. Germline values: CDR1 SGHRS, CDR2 YFSETQ. The CDR3 runs to 13 residues. V was pared by 4 bases and J by 3 bases, with 10 bases between. The CDR3 DNA reads as TGCGCCAGCAGCGACCTTCGGGACTATGGCTACACCTTC. It codes for CASSDLRDYGYTF. Supplemented by reference TRBV5-1 and TRBJ1-2, the full variable domain reads KAGVTQTPRYLIKTRGQQVTLSCSPISGHRSVSWYQQTPGQGLQFLFEYFSETQRNKGNFPGRFSGRQFSNSRSEMNVSTLELGDSALYLCASSDLRDYGYTFGSGTRLTVV.

V and J are TRBV3-1 (or the pseudogene TRBV3-2) and TRBJ2-7, with D perhaps TRBD1 (5 bases). The CDR3 has 15 residues. The germline V gene encodes CDR1 LGHDT and CDR2 YNNKEL (reference sequence). The V end lost 4 bases, the J end lost 1 base, and 14 bases lay between the germline ends. The CDR3 is CASSPGLGLSYEQYF. The CDR3 bases are TGTGCCAGCAGCCCCGGCCTGGGGCTATCCTACGAGCAGTACTTC.

The chain combines TRBV11-2 with TRBJ2-7; 8 nucleotides align to TRBD2. The CDR3 has 16 amino acids. Unmatched junction bases numbered 13, after V lost 6 bases and J lost 3 bases. Germline loops: CDR1 SGHAT, CDR2 FQNNGV. CDR3 loop: CASSLGRREAYYEQYF. CDR3 in DNA: TGTGCCAGCAGTCTCGGGCGGCGGGAGGCGTACTACGAGCAGTACTTC.

As for this clone: The sample has other DNA sequences that encode this CDR3 too. The chain employs TRBV5-1 and TRBJ2-7; 10 nucleotides line up with TRBD1. CDR1 is SGHRS, CDR2 YFSETQ, per germline. The CDR3 sequence is 13 residues long. V was clipped by 4 bases and J by 5 bases; unmatched bases: 3. The CDR3 reads CASSLTGGDEQYF. For the CDR3, the DNA is TGCGCCAGCAGCCTGACAGGGGGCGACGAGCAGTACTTC. Based on the CDR3 plus reference TRBV5-1 and TRBJ2-7, the full variable domain is KAGVTQTPRYLIKTRGQQVTLSCSPISGHRSVSWYQQTPGQGLQFLFEYFSETQRNKGNFPGRFSGRQFSNSRSEMNVSTLELGDSALYLCASSLTGGDEQYFGPGTRLTVT.